The 20 T cell receptor beta chains below come from one sample, sequenced in a study of T cell repertoires and HLA-DP antigens. Sequenced by immunoSEQ multiplex PCR; TCRdb stores in-frame clones only, minus some. This table holds more than 90,000 clones, 80% to 95% found once. For these TCRs, the target antigens are not known. The sequencing sample was made of CD4+ T cells from PBMCs. The receptor source for this set is a woman younger than 35 in good health and CMV-seronegative.

This chain connects TRBV19 to TRBJ2-3, with 10 nucleotides matching TRBD1. Trimming removed 5 bases from V and 4 bases from J; junction bases left unmatched: 6. Germline lookup yields CDR1 LNHDA and CDR2 SQIVND (reference sequence). The CDR3 is 15 residues long. The CDR3 spells CASSPGTGVADTQYF. The CDR3 DNA reads as TGTGCCAGTAGTCCCGGGACAGGGGTGGCAGATACGCAGTATTTT.

The genes are TRBV4-2 and TRBJ2-7; D not certain. Germline loops: CDR1 LGHNA, CDR2 YNFKEQ. Deletions cut 2 bases from V and 6 bases from J, with 8 bases between. The CDR3 sequence is 12 residues long. CDR3 protein: CASSQFQPEQYV. The CDR3 nucleotides read TGTGCCAGCAGCCAATTCCAACCCGAGCAGTACGTC.

This sequence joins TRBV11-2 and TRBJ1-5; TRBD1 might be the D (5 bases). The CDR3 sequence is 15 residues long. V gave up 0 bases and J gave up 7 bases, with 13 bases separating them. The V gene's germline CDR1 is SGHAT and CDR2 FQNNGV. The CDR3 DNA follows: TGTGCCAGCAGCTTAGATCTGGGGTCAGGGCAGCCCCAGCATTTT. Protein: CASSLDLGSGQPQHF.

In its sample, this clone was seen once. The genes are TRBV5-4 and TRBJ2-3, with TRBD2 matching over 10 bases. This CDR3 spans 17 amino acids. Trimming removed 0 bases from V and 4 bases from J; junction bases left unmatched: 8. The germline V gene has CDR1 SGHNT and CDR2 YYREEE (reference sequence). The CDR3 reads CASSLALGSGGSDTQYF. The CDR3 DNA reads TGTGCCAGCAGCTTGGCCCTCGGTAGCGGGGGGTCAGATACGCAGTATTTT.

The DNA of the CDR3 is TGTGCCAGCAGCTCCGTCCTAGCGGGAAAGAACACCGGGGAGCTGTTTTTT. Protein product: CASSSVLAGKNTGELFF. This chain uses TRBV5-6 with TRBJ2-2, with TRBD2 matching 9 bases. Germline V gene lookup returns CDR1 SGHDT and CDR2 YYEEEE. This CDR3 region has 17 residues. V was pared by 3 bases and J by 1 base, with 7 bases of the junction left unmatched.

This clone was counted once. This chain links TRBV6-5 with TRBJ1-5; D unresolved. Germline values: CDR1 MNHEY, CDR2 SVGAGI. The V end lost 8 bases, the J end lost 4 bases, and 18 bases lay between the germline ends. There are 15 residues in the CDR3. The CDR3 protein is CASLPRQALNQPQHF. The CDR3 DNA reads as TGTGCCAGCCTCCCGCGCCAGGCGTTAAATCAGCCCCAGCATTTT.

The V gene is TRBV29-1, the J gene TRBJ2-3; D is ambiguous. The CDR3 loop spans 14 amino acids. V was trimmed by 4 bases and J by 2 bases, leaving 13 bases between them. Germline loops: CDR1 SQVTM, CDR2 ANQGSEA. The CDR3 region is CSVAMLQITDTQYF. The CDR3 nucleotides read TGCAGCGTTGCGATGTTACAGATCACAGATACGCAGTATTTT.

The chain joins TRBV6-4 to TRBJ1-5; possible D gene TRBD1, 5 bases. CDR1 is MRHNA, CDR2 SNTAGT, per germline. This CDR3 contains 15 residues. V lost 3 bases and J 7 bases, leaving 16 bases between the germline ends. The CDR3 DNA is TGTGCCAGCAGTGAGTTCGCAGGGCGATACCAGCCCCAGCATTTT. This sequence encodes CASSEFAGRYQPQHF.

The V call is TRBV4-1, the J call TRBJ2-2; D might be TRBD1 (6 bases). The germline V and J ends were trimmed by 1 base and 8 bases, with 17 bases remaining between them. This CDR3 region has 16 residues. Looked up from germline, CDR1 is MGHRA and CDR2 is YSYEKL. CDR3 protein: CASSQGGGRRPGELFF. The CDR3 DNA reads as TGCGCCAGCAGCCAAGGAGGGGGAAGAAGGCCGGGGGAGCTGTTTTTT.

This clone was counted between two and nine times. The chain joins TRBV6-5 to TRBJ1-6; D call uncertain. Germline loops: CDR1 MNHEY, CDR2 SVGAGI. Trimming removed 11 bases from V and 0 bases from J, with 11 bases in between. This CDR3 region has 14 residues. CDR3 nucleotide sequence: TGTGCCGCCTCACGGAGCTCCTATAATTCACCCCTCCACTTT. Translation gives CAASRSSYNSPLHF.

The V and J genes are TRBV11-1 and TRBJ1-1, with D hard to call. Germline V gene sequence: CDR1 SGHAT, CDR2 FQDESV (reference sequence). Between the trimmed V and J ends, which lost 5 bases and 1 base, there was a span of 11 bases. The CDR3 consists of 14 residues. The CDR3 is CASSHSEGNTEAFF. The CDR3 DNA reads as TGTGCCAGCAGCCACTCTGAGGGGAACACTGAAGCTTTCTTT.

J is TRBJ2-2 and V is TRBV6-6; 7 bases fit TRBD2. After removal of 2 bases from V and 4 bases from J, the junction contained 7 bases not matched to a gene. The length of the CDR3 is 16 residues. Germline CDR1 and CDR2: MNHNY and SVGAGI (reference sequence). The CDR3, as DNA: TGTGCCAGCAGTTACAGGCAGGGCGGGAGCACCGGGGAGCTGTTTTTT. Residues: CASSYRQGGSTGELFF.

V and J are TRBV28 and TRBJ1-4; D call uncertain. CDR1 is MDHEN and CDR2 is SYDVKM in the germline V gene. V lost 2 bases and J 0 bases, leaving 1 base between the germline ends. CDR3 length: 13 amino acids. The CDR3 sequence is CASSLTTNEKLFF. Here the CDR3 DNA reads TGTGCCAGCAGTTTAACAACTAATGAAAAACTGTTTTTT.

The rearrangement uses TRBV5-1 and TRBJ2-2; 8 bases are shared with TRBD2. Per the germline V gene, CDR1 is SGHRS and CDR2 is YFSETQ. This CDR3 contains 15 residues. J was trimmed by 2 bases and V by 2 bases; bases with no gene match: 2. The CDR3: CASSLAGDNTGELFF. CDR3 nucleotide sequence: TGCGCCAGCAGCTTAGCGGGAGATAACACCGGGGAGCTGTTTTTT.

The chain uses TRBV5-1 and TRBJ1-1; 7 positions match TRBD1. Germline V gene lookup returns CDR1 SGHRS and CDR2 YFSETQ. The CDR3 length is 16 residues. V shed 3 bases, J shed 0 bases, and the junction held 8 bases outside the gene matches. CDR3 residues: CASSSRDRDLNTEAFF. In nucleotides, the CDR3 is TGCGCCAGCAGCTCCCGGGACAGAGATTTGAACACTGAAGCTTTCTTT.

V usage is TRBV29-1 and J usage is TRBJ1-4, with unresolved D. The CDR3 runs to 13 residues. The germline V and J ends were trimmed by 7 bases and 0 bases, with 9 bases remaining between them. Germline assignment: CDR1 SQVTM and CDR2 ANQGSEA. This CDR3 reads CSGIQATNEKLFF. The CDR3 DNA is TGCAGCGGTATCCAGGCAACTAATGAAAAACTGTTTTTT.

This clone was counted once. This chain connects TRBV6-5 to TRBJ1-5; 8 bases agree with TRBD1. The CDR3 is 15 amino acids. Trimming removed 4 bases from V and 3 bases from J; junction bases left unmatched: 5. Germline V gene data show CDR1 as MNHEY and CDR2 as SVGAGI. The CDR3 DNA reads as TGTGCCAGCAGTTCGGACAGGGTGATCAATCAGCCCCAGCATTTT. This gives the protein CASSSDRVINQPQHF.

The chain is built from TRBV5-1 and TRBJ1-3; D is possibly TRBD1 (5 bases). The length of the CDR3 is 16 residues. V lost 0 bases and J lost 0, with 10 bases in between. Germline-derived CDR1 and CDR2 are SGHRS and YFSETQ. CDR3 loop: CASSLEVGGSGNTIYF. The CDR3 DNA reads TGCGCCAGCAGCTTGGAAGTCGGGGGCTCTGGAAACACCATATATTTT.

The table lists this clone with a count of one. The chain has TRBV5-6 and TRBJ1-1, with D maybe TRBD1 (6 bases). Trimming left V 0 bases short and J 8 bases short, with 14 bases between. CDR1 is SGHDT and CDR2 is YYEEEE in the germline V gene. This CDR3 is built from 14 residues. Here the CDR3 DNA reads TGTGCCAGCAGCTTGGACCCGGGACACCAAGAAGCTTTCTTT. This encodes CASSLDPGHQEAFF.

The J gene is TRBJ2-1, the V gene TRBV12-5; D ambiguous. The CDR3 is 11 amino acids. V dropped 3 bases and J dropped 6 bases, with 3 bases sitting between them. Germline CDR1 reads LGHNT; CDR2 reads FRNRAP. DNA of the CDR3: TGTGCTAGTGGTTTCATCAATGAGCAGTTCTTC. Protein product: CASGFINEQFF.